This T cell receptor (beta chain) derives from a study of T-cell reconstitution after alpha-beta-depleted transplantation in children. The study, taken as a whole, reports: The authors attributed T-cell counts and diversity one year after transplant mostly to newly produced T cells. Expanded clones from the graft, numbering several hundred, reportedly supplied alpha-beta T cells about two months after transplant. High day-60 TCRbeta diversity in some patients came from surviving recipient T cells and thymic progenitors.

Per germline, CDR1 DFQATT and CDR2 SNEGSKA (reference sequence). The V and J ends lost 6 bases and 6 bases respectively, with 15 bases between them. There are 13 residues in the CDR3. By frequency in the sample, this clonotype is medium-sized (0.01 to 0.1%). Its antigen remains unknown. Unique molecular identifiers were used to barcode this TCRbeta library. Each CDR3 protein gets one entry after TCRdb re-called the PCR reads with MiXCR. The sample lists some 6,000 distinct CDR3 sequences; roughly 14% were seen once. This TCR derives from a boy younger than 18 with acute lymphoblastic leukemia, due to receive a stem cell transplant. The chain links TRBV20-1 to TRBJ1-5; possibly TRBD1 for D (6 bases). The sample consisted of PBMCs, taken before TCRalphabeta/CD19-depleted stem cell transplant. This CDR3 reads CSATTGRIQPQHF. In DNA form, the CDR3 reads TGCAGTGCGACCACAGGGAGGATTCAGCCCCAGCATTTT.